The source of this T cell receptor beta chain is a study of shared clonotypes between healthy human individuals. On the study more broadly: Contributing individuals were a couple of females and a few males aged 18 to 49.

Libraries were prepared by immunoSEQ multiplex PCR; TCRdb keeps only in-frame clonotypes and omits some of them. The data contain approximately 1.4 million clones, 95% to 99% of them seen just once; the ten biggest clones take up roughly 0.42%. Trimming left V 0 bases short and J 0 bases short, with 9 bases between. Germline loops: CDR1 LNHDA, CDR2 SQIVND (reference sequence). This CDR3 is 16 amino acids long. The source of this sequence is a man in his thirties or forties in good health. The chain employs TRBV19 and TRBJ2-4; the D is unclear. Source material: naive CD4+ T cells sorted from blood. Sample subset: CD45RA+ positively selected. CDR3 amino acids: CASSIDSRPAKNIQYF. CDR3 in DNA: TGTGCCAGTAGTATAGATTCGAGACCAGCCAAAAACATTCAGTACTTC. The complete variable domain, with remaining parts taken from reference TRBV19 and TRBJ2-4, reads DGGITQSPKYLFRKEGQNVTLSCEQNLNHDAMYWYRQDPGQGLRLIYYSQIVNDFQKGDIAEGYSVSREKKESFPLTVTSAQKNPTAFYLCASSIDSRPAKNIQYFGAGTRLSVL.